This T cell receptor (beta chain) is from a study of blood T cells in healthy people across ages. Per sample, at least 5 micrograms of total RNA were extracted. Germline lookup yields CDR1 SGHAT and CDR2 FQNNGV. Trimming took off 5 bases at V and 3 bases at J, with 11 bases between the two ends. This CDR3 contains 14 residues. For the second PCR, which ran for roughly 7 to 11 cycles, a sample-barcoded 5' primer and a J-beta primer mix were used. One entry per CDR3 protein results from TCRdb running MiXCR on the 5' RACE reads. Among about 1.1 million distinct CDR3 sequences listed, 35% to 45% were seen once.

The sequenced sample was blood. The V call is TRBV11-2, the J call TRBJ2-4; a weak D match, TRBD1 (7 bases). This clonotype was obtained from a man aged 18 to 30 in good health. The CDR3 nucleotides are TGTGCCAGCAGCCCAGGGGGGAGCAAAAACATTCAGTACTTC. Its protein product is CASSPGGSKNIQYF.